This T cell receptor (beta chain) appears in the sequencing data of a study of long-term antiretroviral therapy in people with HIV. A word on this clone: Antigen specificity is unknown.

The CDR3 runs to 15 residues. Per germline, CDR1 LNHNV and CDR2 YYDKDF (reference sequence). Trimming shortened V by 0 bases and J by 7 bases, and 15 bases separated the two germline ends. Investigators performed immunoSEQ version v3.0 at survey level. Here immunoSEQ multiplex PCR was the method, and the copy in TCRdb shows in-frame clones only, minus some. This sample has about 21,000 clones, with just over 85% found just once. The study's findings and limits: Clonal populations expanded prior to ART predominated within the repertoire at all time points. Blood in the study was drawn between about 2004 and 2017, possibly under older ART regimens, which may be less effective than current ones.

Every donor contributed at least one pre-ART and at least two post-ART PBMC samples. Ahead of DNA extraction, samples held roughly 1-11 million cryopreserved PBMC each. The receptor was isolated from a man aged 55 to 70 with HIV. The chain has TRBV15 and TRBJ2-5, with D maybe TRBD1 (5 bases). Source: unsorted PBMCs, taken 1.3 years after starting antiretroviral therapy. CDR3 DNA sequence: TGTGCCACCAGCAGAGAACCGACAGTCTCCAGGACCCAGTACTTC. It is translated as CATSREPTVSRTQYF.